This TCR beta chain was recorded in a study of blood T cell repertoires in COVID-19. In the original analysis: Estimation of nucleated cell counts relied on the amplification of reference gene primers. Some clones are missing from TCRdb's copy, which holds only in-frame ones; the method was immunoSEQ multiplex PCR. Clone size and the V and J calls come from that table; the DNA yielded D and trimming. The data hold about 150,000 clones, with more than 75% observed a single time. Trimming took 4 bases from V and 5 from J, leaving 9 bases between them. Germline-derived CDR1 and CDR2 are MNHNY and SVGAGI (reference sequence). The CDR3 is 14 amino acids.

The V gene is TRBV6-6, the J gene TRBJ1-6; TRBD1 is a possible D gene (5 bases). Sequencing input: peripheral blood. The TCR comes from a man aged 18 to 30 with COVID-19, enrolled during active disease. CDR3 region: CASSWQGNNSPLHF. CDR3 nucleotide sequence: TGTGCCAGCAGTTGGCAGGGAAATAATTCACCCCTCCACTTT.